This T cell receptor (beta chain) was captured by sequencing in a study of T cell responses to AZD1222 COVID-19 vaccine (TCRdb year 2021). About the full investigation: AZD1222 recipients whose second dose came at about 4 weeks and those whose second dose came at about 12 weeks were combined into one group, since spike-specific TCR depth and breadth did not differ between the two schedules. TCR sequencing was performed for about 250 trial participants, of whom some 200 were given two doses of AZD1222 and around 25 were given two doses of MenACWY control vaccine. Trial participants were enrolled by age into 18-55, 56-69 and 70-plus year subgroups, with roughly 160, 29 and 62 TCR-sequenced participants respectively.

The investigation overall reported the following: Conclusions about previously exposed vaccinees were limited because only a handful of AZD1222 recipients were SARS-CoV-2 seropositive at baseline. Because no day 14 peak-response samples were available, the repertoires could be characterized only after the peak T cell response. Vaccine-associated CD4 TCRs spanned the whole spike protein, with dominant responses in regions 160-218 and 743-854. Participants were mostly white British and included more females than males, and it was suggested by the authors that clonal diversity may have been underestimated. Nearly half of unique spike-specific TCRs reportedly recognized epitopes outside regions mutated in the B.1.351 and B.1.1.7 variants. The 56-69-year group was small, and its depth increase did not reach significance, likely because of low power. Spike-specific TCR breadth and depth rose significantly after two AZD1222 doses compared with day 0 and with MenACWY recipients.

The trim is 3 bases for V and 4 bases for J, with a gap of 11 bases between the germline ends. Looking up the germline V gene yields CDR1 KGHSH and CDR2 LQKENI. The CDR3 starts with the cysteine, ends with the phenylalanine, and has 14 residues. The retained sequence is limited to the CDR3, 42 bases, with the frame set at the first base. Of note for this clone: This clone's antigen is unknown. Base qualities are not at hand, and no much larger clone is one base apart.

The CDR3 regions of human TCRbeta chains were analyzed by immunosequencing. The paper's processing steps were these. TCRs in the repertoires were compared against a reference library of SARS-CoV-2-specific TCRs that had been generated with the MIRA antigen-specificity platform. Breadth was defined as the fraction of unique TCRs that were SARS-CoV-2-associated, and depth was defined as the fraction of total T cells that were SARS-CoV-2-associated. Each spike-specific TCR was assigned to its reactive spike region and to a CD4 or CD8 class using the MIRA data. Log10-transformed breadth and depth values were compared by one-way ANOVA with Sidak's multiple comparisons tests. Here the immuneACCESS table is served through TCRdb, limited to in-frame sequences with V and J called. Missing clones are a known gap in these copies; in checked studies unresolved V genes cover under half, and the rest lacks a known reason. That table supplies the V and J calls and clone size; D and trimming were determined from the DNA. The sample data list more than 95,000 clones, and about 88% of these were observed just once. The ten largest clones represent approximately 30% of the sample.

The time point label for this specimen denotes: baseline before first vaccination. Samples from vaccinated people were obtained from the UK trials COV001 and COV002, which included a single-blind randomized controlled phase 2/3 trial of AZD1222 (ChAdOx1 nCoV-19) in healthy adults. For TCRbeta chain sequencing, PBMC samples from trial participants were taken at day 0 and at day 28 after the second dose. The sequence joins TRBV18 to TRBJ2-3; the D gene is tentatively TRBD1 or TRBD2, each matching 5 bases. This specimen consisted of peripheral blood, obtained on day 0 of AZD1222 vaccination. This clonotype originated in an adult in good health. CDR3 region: CASSPARGADTQYF. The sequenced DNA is TGTGCCAGCTCACCCGCCCGAGGGGCAGATACGCAGTATTTT.